This T cell receptor beta chain was captured by sequencing in a study of T-cell reconstitution after alpha-beta-depleted transplantation in children. With V trimmed by 4 bases and J by 4 bases, 10 bases remained unmatched. CDR3 length: 17 amino acids. Per germline, CDR1 SGDLS and CDR2 YYNGEE. Unique molecular identifiers were incorporated during preparation of the TCRbeta library. One entry per CDR3 protein results from TCRdb running MiXCR on the PCR reads. The sample comprises a few hundred thousand distinct CDR3 sequences, about a quarter of which are singletons, and around 36% rests with the top ten. This clonotype came up a few times.

This specimen consisted of PBMCs, obtained before TCRalphabeta/CD19-depleted stem cell transplant. V and J are TRBV9 and TRBJ2-3; the match to TRBD2 covers 12 bases. The sequence was obtained from a boy under two years old with Wiskott-Aldrich syndrome, due to receive a stem cell transplant. This CDR3 reads CASSLRLAGAVADTQYF. CDR3 bases: TGTGCCAGCAGCCTACGACTAGCGGGAGCGGTGGCAGATACGCAGTATTTT.